Sequencing of this TCR beta chain was carried out in a study of T cell repertoires in cytomegalovirus infection. Study-level information: Selection of CMV epitopes for the study included recently identified HLA-C-restricted and well-studied HLA-B-restricted ones. CMV infection together with matching HLA type was indicated by public TCR beta signatures. Points from the study as a whole: The ex vivo response was dominated by HLA-C-restricted CMV-specific TCR beta clonotypes. Public TCR beta family frequency separated CMV-and-HLA carriers, including in an independent cohort.

Note on this clonotype: Its antigen is not known.

Using its own MiXCR run on the reads, TCRdb lists one record per CDR3 protein. The sample has about 900,000 distinct CDR3 sequences; 25% to 40% are singletons. Germline V gene data show CDR1 as SEHNR and CDR2 as FQNEAQ (reference sequence). The CDR3 runs 16 residues. The V and J ends lost 4 bases and 2 bases, in that order; junction bases with no gene match: 11. The V and J genes are TRBV7-9 and TRBJ2-7; TRBD1 agrees at 7 bases. This clonotype was obtained from a human donor in good health (CMV status not recorded). Some clones in this sample may be carry-over from other donors' samples. Sequencing was performed on cultured CD8+ T cells from PBMCs, taken from culture after CMV antigen stimulation. CDR3 amino acids: CASSSSLGTAAYEQYF. DNA for the CDR3: TGTGCCAGCAGCTCGAGTTTGGGGACAGCAGCCTACGAGCAGTACTTC. The complete variable domain, with remaining parts taken from reference TRBV7-9 and TRBJ2-7, reads DTGVSQNPRHKITKRGQNVTFRCDPISEHNRLYWYRQTLGQGPEFLTYFQNEAQLEKSRLLSDRFSAERPKGSFSTLEIQRTEQGDSAMYLCASSSSLGTAAYEQYFGPGTRLTVT.